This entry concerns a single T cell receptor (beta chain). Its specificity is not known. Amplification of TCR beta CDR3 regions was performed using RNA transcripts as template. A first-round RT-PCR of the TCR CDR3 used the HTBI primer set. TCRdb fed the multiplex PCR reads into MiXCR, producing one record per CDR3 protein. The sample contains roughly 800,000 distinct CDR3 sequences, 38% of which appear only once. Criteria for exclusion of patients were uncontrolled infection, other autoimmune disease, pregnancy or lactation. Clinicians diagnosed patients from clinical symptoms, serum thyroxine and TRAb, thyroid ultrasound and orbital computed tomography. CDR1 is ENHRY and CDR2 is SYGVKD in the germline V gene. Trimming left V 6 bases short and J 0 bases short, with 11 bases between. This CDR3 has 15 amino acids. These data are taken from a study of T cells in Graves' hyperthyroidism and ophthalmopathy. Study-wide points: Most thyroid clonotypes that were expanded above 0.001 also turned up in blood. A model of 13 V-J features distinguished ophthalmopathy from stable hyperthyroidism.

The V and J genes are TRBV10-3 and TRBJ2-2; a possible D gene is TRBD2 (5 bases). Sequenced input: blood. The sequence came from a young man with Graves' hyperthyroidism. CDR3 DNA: TGTGCCATCAGGACGGGGTTCTCGAACACCGGGGAGCTGTTTTTT. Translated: CAIRTGFSNTGELFF.